This is a list of T cell receptor beta chains from one sample in a study of T cell repertoires in cytomegalovirus infection. Each CDR3 protein gets one entry after TCRdb re-called the reads with MiXCR. The sample records 680,000 or so distinct CDR3 sequences, around 35% being singletons. These receptors have no identified antigens. This specimen consisted of cultured PBMCs, obtained from culture after CMV antigen stimulation. Every receptor here comes from a human donor in good health (CMV status not recorded). Some clones in this sample may be carry-over from other donors' samples. CDR3s include the opening cysteine and the closing phenylalanine or tryptophan. Each record gives: J gene, clone size, V gene, D gene, CDR3 DNA, CDR3 protein. A D gene is named only where the DNA matches it firmly. A row's size may be missing; if present it is once, few, many or a size class.

J gene: TRBJ2-7
clone size: few
V gene: TRBV19
D gene: -
CDR3 DNA: TGTGCCAGTAGGCAGGGGGGAAGCGGGAGTTACGACGAGCAGTACTTC
CDR3 protein: CASRQGGSGSYDEQYF

J gene: TRBJ2-7
clone size: many
V gene: TRBV28
D gene: -
CDR3 DNA: TGTGCCAGCAGTTTAGAAAACAGGGTCCACGAGCAGTACTTC
CDR3 protein: CASSLENRVHEQYF

J gene: TRBJ2-7
clone size: many
V gene: TRBV7-2
D gene: TRBD1
CDR3 DNA: TGTGCCAGCAGCTTAGATGGGACAGGGAGCTACGAGCAGTACTTC
CDR3 protein: CASSLDGTGSYEQYF

J gene: TRBJ2-3
clone size: -
V gene: TRBV5-1
D gene: TRBD1
CDR3 DNA: TGCGCCAGCAGTAAGGGGCCCAGGACAGGGGGCACAGATACGCAGTATTTT
CDR3 protein: CASSKGPRTGGTDTQYF

J gene: TRBJ1-4
clone size: -
V gene: TRBV7-9
D gene: TRBD1
CDR3 DNA: TGTGCCAGCAGCTACAGGGGGGCTGATAATGAAAAACTGTTTTTT
CDR3 protein: CASSYRGADNEKLFF

J gene: TRBJ2-1
clone size: -
V gene: TRBV20-1
D gene: -
CDR3 DNA: TGCAGTGCTAGAGATCTGTTCGGGGCCGTGGCCGATGAGCAGTTCTTC
CDR3 protein: CSARDLFGAVADEQFF

J gene: TRBJ1-1
clone size: few
V gene: TRBV18
D gene: -
CDR3 DNA: TGTGCCAGCTCACCCCCACAGATTTCTGAAGCTTTCTTT
CDR3 protein: CASSPPQISEAFF

J gene: TRBJ1-3
clone size: -
V gene: TRBV20-1
D gene: -
CDR3 DNA: TGCAGTGCTAGACCGCCGGGAGGTCGGAGGTCTGGAAACACCATATATTTT
CDR3 protein: CSARPPGGRRSGNTIYF

J gene: TRBJ2-7
clone size: few
V gene: TRBV27
D gene: -
CDR3 DNA: TGTGCCAGCAGATCGATCCGGGACGGATCCTACGAGCAGTACTTC
CDR3 protein: CASRSIRDGSYEQYF

J gene: TRBJ2-4
clone size: many
V gene: TRBV7-2
D gene: -
CDR3 DNA: TGTGCCAGCAGCTCGGCCGGGACTGCGATAAACATTCAGTACTTC
CDR3 protein: CASSSAGTAINIQYF

J gene: TRBJ2-2
clone size: -
V gene: TRBV28
D gene: TRBD2
CDR3 DNA: TGTGCCAGCAGTCTCCGACTTAGCGGGGGGGTGAACACCGGGGAGCTGTTTTTT
CDR3 protein: CASSLRLSGGVNTGELFF

J gene: TRBJ1-2
clone size: -
V gene: TRBV7-6
D gene: -
CDR3 DNA: TGTGCCAGCAGCTATATGGTGGGAACTCCGAACGGCTACACCTTC
CDR3 protein: CASSYMVGTPNGYTF

J gene: TRBJ1-2
clone size: -
V gene: TRBV19
D gene: -
CDR3 DNA: TGTGCCAGTAGTCCTGGGACGTCCAACTATGGCTACACCTTC
CDR3 protein: CASSPGTSNYGYTF

J gene: TRBJ1-5
clone size: -
V gene: TRBV7-2
D gene: TRBD1
CDR3 DNA: TGTGCCAGCAGCTTAGGGGACAGGGTTTTGCAGCCCCAGCATTTT
CDR3 protein: CASSLGDRVLQPQHF

J gene: TRBJ2-5
clone size: -
V gene: TRBV29-1
D gene: TRBD1
CDR3 DNA: TGCAGCGGATGGACAGGCTCGAAGACCCAGTACTTC
CDR3 protein: CSGWTGSKTQYF

J gene: TRBJ2-1
clone size: few
V gene: TRBV7-6
D gene: -
CDR3 DNA: TGTGCCAGCAGCTTCCGGTACGATGAGCAGTTCTTC
CDR3 protein: CASSFRYDEQFF

J gene: TRBJ2-5
clone size: -
V gene: TRBV5-1
D gene: -
CDR3 DNA: TGCGCCAGCAAGGTCGACCACTACAAAGAGACCCAGTACTTC
CDR3 protein: CASKVDHYKETQYF

J gene: TRBJ1-4
clone size: -
V gene: TRBV12-3/TRBV12-4
D gene: -
CDR3 DNA: TGTGCCAGCAGTTACGGGACTGAAAAACTGTTTTTT
CDR3 protein: CASSYGTEKLFF

J gene: TRBJ1-5
clone size: -
V gene: TRBV19
D gene: -
CDR3 DNA: TGTGCCAGTAGGGAGGGAGGAGAACAGCCCCAGCATTTT
CDR3 protein: CASREGGEQPQHF

J gene: TRBJ2-1
clone size: -
V gene: TRBV6-2/TRBV6-3
D gene: -
CDR3 DNA: TGTGCCAGCAGTAGCCGGGACCCTTTAGGTGAGCAGTTCTTC
CDR3 protein: CASSSRDPLGEQFF

J gene: TRBJ1-4
clone size: -
V gene: TRBV19
D gene: -
CDR3 DNA: TGTGCCAGTAGTATCTCCCCCCCCGGGGCAACTAATGAAAAACTGTTTTTT
CDR3 protein: CASSISPPGATNEKLFF

J gene: TRBJ2-5
clone size: -
V gene: TRBV7-2
D gene: -
CDR3 DNA: TGTGCCAGCAGCTTAGTACCGGGTTACGAGACCCAGTACTTC
CDR3 protein: CASSLVPGYETQYF

J gene: TRBJ1-4
clone size: few
V gene: TRBV15
D gene: -
CDR3 DNA: TGTGCCACCAGCAGAGAGGGGTATGAAAAACTGTTTTTT
CDR3 protein: CATSREGYEKLFF

J gene: TRBJ1-1
clone size: few
V gene: TRBV5-8
D gene: -
CDR3 DNA: TGTGCCAGAATGCGGGGTACTGAAGCTTTCTTT
CDR3 protein: CARMRGTEAFF

J gene: TRBJ2-1
clone size: -
V gene: TRBV27
D gene: -
CDR3 DNA: TGTGCCAGCAGTTTATGGTCGGGGAGCTCCTACAATGAGCAGTTCTTC
CDR3 protein: CASSLWSGSSYNEQFF

J gene: TRBJ1-2
clone size: many
V gene: TRBV7-9
D gene: TRBD1
CDR3 DNA: TGTGCCAGCAGCTCCGGACAGGGCGGGTCCTATGGCTACACCTTC
CDR3 protein: CASSSGQGGSYGYTF

J gene: TRBJ2-1
clone size: few
V gene: TRBV19
D gene: TRBD1
CDR3 DNA: TGTGCCAGTAGTCCCGCAACTCGGACAGGGCTTTACGGTGAGCAGTTCTTC
CDR3 protein: CASSPATRTGLYGEQFF

J gene: TRBJ2-1
clone size: -
V gene: TRBV7-2
D gene: -
CDR3 DNA: TGTGACAGCAGCCCCTTAATCCAGAACAATGAGCAGTTCTTC
CDR3 protein: CDSSPLIQNNEQFF

J gene: TRBJ2-5
clone size: few
V gene: TRBV14
D gene: -
CDR3 DNA: TGTGCCAGCAGCCAAGATGGACGAAGCCAAGAGACCCAGTACTTC
CDR3 protein: CASSQDGRSQETQYF

J gene: TRBJ2-7
clone size: many
V gene: TRBV7-2
D gene: -
CDR3 DNA: TGTGCCAGCAGCGAAGCCTCAGGCTACGAGCAGTACTTC
CDR3 protein: CASSEASGYEQYF

J gene: TRBJ2-3
clone size: few
V gene: TRBV2
D gene: TRBD2
CDR3 DNA: TGTGCCAGCAGTGATTTGGTGACTAGCGGGGCTTACGTACCAACAGATACGCAGTATTTT
CDR3 protein: CASSDLVTSGAYVPTDTQYF

J gene: TRBJ1-1
clone size: -
V gene: TRBV2
D gene: -
CDR3 DNA: TGTGCCAGCAGTGAATTGATGATGTTCAGTGAAGCTTTCTTT
CDR3 protein: CASSELMMFSEAFF

J gene: TRBJ2-3
clone size: -
V gene: TRBV10-3
D gene: TRBD2
CDR3 DNA: TGTGCCATCAGCGGGACTAGCGGGGGACGAAGCACAGATACGCAGTATTTT
CDR3 protein: CAISGTSGGRSTDTQYF

J gene: TRBJ1-6
clone size: -
V gene: TRBV6-6
D gene: -
CDR3 DNA: TGTGCCAGCAGGCAAACAGAGTTCTCCTATAATTCACCCCTCCACTTT
CDR3 protein: CASRQTEFSYNSPLHF

J gene: TRBJ1-2
clone size: -
V gene: TRBV6-6
D gene: -
CDR3 DNA: TGTGCCAACGGGGGTAATTATGGCTACACCTTC
CDR3 protein: CANGGNYGYTF

J gene: TRBJ2-7
clone size: -
V gene: TRBV19
D gene: -
CDR3 DNA: TGTGCCAGTAGCCAAGGGGGGGTCCCGTCCTACGAGCAGTACTTC
CDR3 protein: CASSQGGVPSYEQYF

J gene: TRBJ1-1
clone size: few
V gene: TRBV7-6
D gene: TRBD1
CDR3 DNA: TGTGCCAGCAGCCGAGACAGGGAGAACACTGAAGCTTTCTTT
CDR3 protein: CASSRDRENTEAFF

J gene: TRBJ2-7
clone size: -
V gene: TRBV12-3/TRBV12-4
D gene: -
CDR3 DNA: TGTGCCAGCAGTCCTTTCTGGGGCGAGTCTTCCTACGAGCAGTACTTC
CDR3 protein: CASSPFWGESSYEQYF

J gene: TRBJ1-4
clone size: few
V gene: TRBV7-9
D gene: -
CDR3 DNA: TGTGCCAGCAGCTTAGAAGGTCGGGATGAAAAACTGTTTTTT
CDR3 protein: CASSLEGRDEKLFF

J gene: TRBJ2-1
clone size: few
V gene: TRBV20-1
D gene: TRBD2
CDR3 DNA: TGCAGTGCCGCCGGGACTAGGGGATACAATGAGCAGTTCTTC
CDR3 protein: CSAAGTRGYNEQFF

J gene: TRBJ2-2
clone size: -
V gene: TRBV7-3
D gene: -
CDR3 DNA: TGTGCCAGCCCCCGAGGGGCAGGGTATGACACCGGGGAGCTGTTTTTT
CDR3 protein: CASPRGAGYDTGELFF

J gene: TRBJ1-2
clone size: -
V gene: TRBV2
D gene: -
CDR3 DNA: TGTGCCAGCAGTGAAGGGACCGTACCCAACTATGGCTACACCTTC
CDR3 protein: CASSEGTVPNYGYTF

J gene: TRBJ2-3
clone size: -
V gene: TRBV2
D gene: -
CDR3 DNA: TGTGCCAGCAGTGAAGCATCCGGAATCACAGATACGCAGTATTTT
CDR3 protein: CASSEASGITDTQYF

J gene: TRBJ1-5
clone size: -
V gene: TRBV28
D gene: -
CDR3 DNA: TGTGCCAGCAGTCAGGTAAATCAGCCCCAGCATTTT
CDR3 protein: CASSQVNQPQHF

J gene: TRBJ2-3
clone size: few
V gene: TRBV20-1
D gene: TRBD2
CDR3 DNA: TGCAGTGCCCGCCGGCTAGCGGCCACAGATACGCAGTATTTT
CDR3 protein: CSARRLAATDTQYF

J gene: TRBJ1-6
clone size: -
V gene: TRBV7-6
D gene: -
CDR3 DNA: TGTGCCAGCAGCGAACGCTCCTATAATTCACCCCTCCACTTT
CDR3 protein: CASSERSYNSPLHF

J gene: TRBJ2-1
clone size: many
V gene: TRBV12-3/TRBV12-4
D gene: TRBD2
CDR3 DNA: TGTGCCAGCAGTTTCAATCTAGCGGACAATGAGCAGTTCTTC
CDR3 protein: CASSFNLADNEQFF

J gene: TRBJ2-3
clone size: -
V gene: TRBV2
D gene: TRBD2
CDR3 DNA: TGTGCCAGCAGGGTAGCGGGGATTTTCACAGATACGCAGTATTTT
CDR3 protein: CASRVAGIFTDTQYF

J gene: TRBJ2-3
clone size: few
V gene: TRBV7-2
D gene: -
CDR3 DNA: TGTGCCAGCAGCTACATATCGATCGCAGATACGCAGTATTTT
CDR3 protein: CASSYISIADTQYF

J gene: TRBJ1-4
clone size: many
V gene: TRBV7-8
D gene: TRBD1
CDR3 DNA: TGTGCCAGCAGTGACCCCGACAGGGCTGCAACTAATGAAAAACTGTTTTTT
CDR3 protein: CASSDPDRAATNEKLFF

J gene: TRBJ1-3
clone size: -
V gene: TRBV4-1
D gene: TRBD1
CDR3 DNA: TGCGCCAGCAGCTTCGGACAGGGCTCTGGAAACACCATATATTTT
CDR3 protein: CASSFGQGSGNTIYF

J gene: TRBJ1-5
clone size: -
V gene: TRBV19
D gene: -
CDR3 DNA: TGTGCCAGTAGTCTCAGGGGCGCCGGGCAGCCCCAGCATTTT
CDR3 protein: CASSLRGAGQPQHF